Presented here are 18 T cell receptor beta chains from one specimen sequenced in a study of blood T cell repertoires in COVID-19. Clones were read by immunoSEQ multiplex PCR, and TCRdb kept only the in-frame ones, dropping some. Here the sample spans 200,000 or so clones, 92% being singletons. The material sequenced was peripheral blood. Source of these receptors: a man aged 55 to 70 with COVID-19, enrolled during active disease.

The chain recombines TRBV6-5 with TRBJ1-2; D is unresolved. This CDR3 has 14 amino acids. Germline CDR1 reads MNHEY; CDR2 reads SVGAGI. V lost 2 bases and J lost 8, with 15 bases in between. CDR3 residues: CASSYDGGPTGYTF. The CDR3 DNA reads TGTGCCAGCAGTTACGATGGAGGGCCCACCGGCTACACCTTC.

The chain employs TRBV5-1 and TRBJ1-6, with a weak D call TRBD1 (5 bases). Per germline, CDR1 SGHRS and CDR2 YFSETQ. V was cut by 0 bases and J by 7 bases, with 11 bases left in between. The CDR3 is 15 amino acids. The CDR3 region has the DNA TGCGCCAGCAGCTTGGTAAGGGGATTGAATTCACCCCTCCACTTT. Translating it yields CASSLVRGLNSPLHF. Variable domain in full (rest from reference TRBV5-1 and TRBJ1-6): KAGVTQTPRYLIKTRGQQVTLSCSPISGHRSVSWYQQTPGQGLQFLFEYFSETQRNKGNFPGRFSGRQFSNSRSEMNVSTLELGDSALYLCASSLVRGLNSPLHFGNGTRLTVT.

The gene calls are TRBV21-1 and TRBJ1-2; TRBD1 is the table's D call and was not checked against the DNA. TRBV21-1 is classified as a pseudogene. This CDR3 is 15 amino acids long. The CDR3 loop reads CASSVEAGAGYGYTF. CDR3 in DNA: TGTGCCAGCAGCGTTGAGGCAGGGGCAGGCTATGGCTACACCTTC.

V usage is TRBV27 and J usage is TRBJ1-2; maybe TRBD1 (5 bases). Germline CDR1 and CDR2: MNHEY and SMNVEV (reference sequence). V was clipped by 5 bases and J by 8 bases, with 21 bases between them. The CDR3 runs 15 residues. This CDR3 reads CASSLFSSAGNGYTF. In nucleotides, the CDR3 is TGTGCCAGCAGTCTTTTCTCGTCGGCAGGGAACGGCTACACCTTC.

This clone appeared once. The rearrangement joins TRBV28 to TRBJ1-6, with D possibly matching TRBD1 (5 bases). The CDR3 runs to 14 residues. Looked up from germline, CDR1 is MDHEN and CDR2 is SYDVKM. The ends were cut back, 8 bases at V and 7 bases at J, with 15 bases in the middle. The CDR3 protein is CASHGGLRNSPLHF. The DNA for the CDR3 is TGTGCCAGCCACGGGGGGTTGAGAAATTCACCCCTCCACTTT.

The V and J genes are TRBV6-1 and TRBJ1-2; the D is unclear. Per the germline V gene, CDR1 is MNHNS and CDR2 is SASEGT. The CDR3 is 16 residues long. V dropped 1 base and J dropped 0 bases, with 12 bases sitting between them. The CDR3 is CASSEGAGTANYGYTF. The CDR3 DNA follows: TGTGCCAGCAGTGAAGGGGCAGGAACGGCTAACTATGGCTACACCTTC.

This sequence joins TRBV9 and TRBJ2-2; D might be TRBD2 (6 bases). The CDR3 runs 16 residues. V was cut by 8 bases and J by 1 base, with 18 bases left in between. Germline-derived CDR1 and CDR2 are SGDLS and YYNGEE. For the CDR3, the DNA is TGTGCCAGGGGAGGAGGTCCGTCGTGGAACACCGGGGAGCTGTTTTTT. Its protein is CARGGGPSWNTGELFF.

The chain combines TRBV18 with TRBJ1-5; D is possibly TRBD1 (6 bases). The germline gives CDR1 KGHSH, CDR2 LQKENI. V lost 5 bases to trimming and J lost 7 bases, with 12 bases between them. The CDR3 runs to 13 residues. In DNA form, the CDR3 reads TGTGCCAGCTCAGCGGACAGCCCGCAGCCCCAGCATTTT. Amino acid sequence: CASSADSPQPQHF.

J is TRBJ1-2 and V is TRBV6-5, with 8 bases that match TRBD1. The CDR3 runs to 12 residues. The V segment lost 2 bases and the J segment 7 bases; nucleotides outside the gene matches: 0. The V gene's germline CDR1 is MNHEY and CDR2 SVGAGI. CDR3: CASSYGQGGYTF. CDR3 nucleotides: TGTGCCAGCAGTTACGGACAGGGTGGCTACACCTTC.

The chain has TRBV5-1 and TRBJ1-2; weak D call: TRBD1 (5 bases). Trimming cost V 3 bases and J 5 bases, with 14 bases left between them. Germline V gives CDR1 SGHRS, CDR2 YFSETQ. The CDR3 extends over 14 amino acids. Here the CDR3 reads CASSSPNRRYGYTF. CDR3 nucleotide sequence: TGCGCCAGCAGCTCCCCAAACAGGAGATATGGCTACACCTTC.

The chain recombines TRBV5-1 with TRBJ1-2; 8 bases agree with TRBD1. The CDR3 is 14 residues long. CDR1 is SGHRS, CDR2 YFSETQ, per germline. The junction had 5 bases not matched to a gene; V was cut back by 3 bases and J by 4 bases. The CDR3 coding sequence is TGCGCCAGCAGCTCGGACAGGGTGGGCTATGGCTACACCTTC. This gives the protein CASSSDRVGYGYTF.

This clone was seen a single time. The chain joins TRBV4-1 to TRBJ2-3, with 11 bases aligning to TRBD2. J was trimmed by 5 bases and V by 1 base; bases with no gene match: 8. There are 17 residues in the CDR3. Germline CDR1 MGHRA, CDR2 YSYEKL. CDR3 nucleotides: TGCGCCAGCAGCCAAGTCCTAGCGGGGGGCCCGGGAGATACGCAGTATTTT. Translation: CASSQVLAGGPGDTQYF.

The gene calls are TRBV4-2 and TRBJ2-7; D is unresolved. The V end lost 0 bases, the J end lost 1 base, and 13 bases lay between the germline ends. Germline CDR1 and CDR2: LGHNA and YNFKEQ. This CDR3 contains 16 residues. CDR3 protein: CASSQEARPLSYEQYF. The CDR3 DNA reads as TGTGCCAGCAGCCAAGAAGCGCGGCCCCTATCCTACGAGCAGTACTTC.

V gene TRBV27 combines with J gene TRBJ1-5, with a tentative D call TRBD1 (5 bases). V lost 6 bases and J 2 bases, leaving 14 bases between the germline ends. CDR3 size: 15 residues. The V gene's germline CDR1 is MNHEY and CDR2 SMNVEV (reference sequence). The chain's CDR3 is CASRGVSLGNQPQHF. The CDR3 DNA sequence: TGTGCCAGCAGAGGGGTCAGCCTGGGCAATCAGCCCCAGCATTTT.

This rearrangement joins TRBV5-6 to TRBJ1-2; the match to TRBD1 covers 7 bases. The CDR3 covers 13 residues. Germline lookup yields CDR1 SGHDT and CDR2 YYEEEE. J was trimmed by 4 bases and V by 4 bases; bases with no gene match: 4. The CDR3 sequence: CASSLRGAYGYTF. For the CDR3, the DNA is TGTGCCAGCAGCCTCAGGGGGGCCTATGGCTACACCTTC. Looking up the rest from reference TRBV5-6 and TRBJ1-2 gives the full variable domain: DAGVTQSPTHLIKTRGQQVTLRCSPKSGHDTVSWYQQALGQGPQFIFQYYEEEERQRGNFPDRFSGHQFPNYSSELNVNALLLGDSALYLCASSLRGAYGYTFGSGTRLTVV.

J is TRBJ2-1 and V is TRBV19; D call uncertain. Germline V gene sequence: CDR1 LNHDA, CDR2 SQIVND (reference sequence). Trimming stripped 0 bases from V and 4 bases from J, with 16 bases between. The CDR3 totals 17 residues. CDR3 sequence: CASSIDRPFAKYNEQFF. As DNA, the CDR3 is TGTGCCAGTAGTATAGATCGCCCATTCGCTAAGTACAATGAGCAGTTCTTC. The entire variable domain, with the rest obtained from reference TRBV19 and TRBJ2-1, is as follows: DGGITQSPKYLFRKEGQNVTLSCEQNLNHDAMYWYRQDPGQGLRLIYYSQIVNDFQKGDIAEGYSVSREKKESFPLTVTSAQKNPTAFYLCASSIDRPFAKYNEQFFGPGTRLTVL.

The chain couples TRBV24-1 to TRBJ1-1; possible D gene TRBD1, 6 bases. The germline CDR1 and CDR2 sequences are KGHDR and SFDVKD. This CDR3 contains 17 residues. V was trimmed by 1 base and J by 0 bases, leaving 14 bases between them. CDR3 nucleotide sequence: TGTGCCACCAGTGATTTACTACAGGGATCCTTGAACACTGAAGCTTTCTTT. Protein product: CATSDLLQGSLNTEAFF.

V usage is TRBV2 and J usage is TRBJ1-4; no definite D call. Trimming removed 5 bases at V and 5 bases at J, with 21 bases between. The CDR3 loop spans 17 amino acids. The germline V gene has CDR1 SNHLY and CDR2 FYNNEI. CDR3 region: CASSRTFSGRGNEKLFF. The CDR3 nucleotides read TGTGCCAGCAGTCGCACCTTCTCTGGGAGAGGGAATGAAAAACTGTTTTTT.